This T cell receptor beta chain was sequenced during a study of T cell responses to AZD1222 COVID-19 vaccine. The CDR3 is 13 residues long. The V end lost 0 bases, the J end lost 6 bases, and 5 bases lay between the germline ends. Germline V lookup: CDR1 LNHNV, CDR2 YYDKDF (reference sequence). About this clone itself: Its antigen remains unknown.

Measured with immunoSEQ multiplex PCR; TCRdb has only the in-frame clones, and not every one. The table shows about 110,000 clones, with about nine tenths occurring only once. General study points: An increase in Spike-specific TCR breadth and depth was observed after two AZD1222 doses. Close to half of all spike-specific TCRs reportedly target regions of the variants that are unmutated. Females made up more of the donors, who were largely white British, and clonal diversity may have come out too low. CD4 TCRs associated with vaccination spanned spike, dominating at 160-218 and 743-854.

Material: peripheral blood, obtained on day 0 of AZD1222 vaccination. V usage is TRBV15 and J usage is TRBJ1-4; D unresolved. This clonotype was obtained from an adult in good health. The DNA for the CDR3 is TGTGCCACCAGCAGAGACCAGGATGAAAAACTGTTTTTT. Translation gives CATSRDQDEKLFF.